Listed here are 30 T cell receptor beta chains from one sample, sequenced in a study of tumor and adjacent non-tumor tissue in lung cancer. RNA was extracted from bulk tissue without any cell sorting. This non-tumor lung sample came from over 3 cm beyond the tumor edge. A modified ARM-PCR protocol with three rounds of nested PCR amplified TCRbeta. TCRdb called the multiplex PCR reads again in MiXCR, with one record for every CDR3 protein. The sample carries 60,000 to 70,000 distinct CDR3 sequences, around 76% recorded once. Sequencing used distant non-tumor lung tissue. The receptor source for this set is a man aged 55 to 70 with non-small cell lung cancer.

About this clonotype itself: No conserved phenylalanine or tryptophan is present at the end of the CDR3, so a read error is the likely explanation. V and J are TRBV11-1 and TRBJ2-2; no definite D call. CDR1 is SGHAT and CDR2 is FQDESV in the germline V gene (reference sequence). The CDR3 is made up of 14 amino acids. CDR3 sequence: CSSSYTNGTGELFS. The DNA for the CDR3 is TGTTCCAGCAGCTATACTAATGGTACCGGGGAGCTGTTTTCT.

Concerning this clonotype itself: The CDR3 does not close with the conserved phenylalanine or tryptophan, likely indicating a read error. The DNA is omitted, as the CDR3 cannot be located on it reliably, and the CDR3 follows TCRdb's listing. This chain links TRBV6-5 with TRBJ2-4; the table assigns TRBD1, which was not confirmed against the DNA. Germline V lookup: CDR1 MNHEY, CDR2 SVGAGI. Including both end residues, the CDR3 is 15 amino acids long. The CDR3 loop is CASRYNRGSGNIRYL.

On this clonotype itself: Its ends do not fully match the called genes, so a read error is possible. The rearrangement uses TRBV28 and TRBJ2-4; no clear D. CDR3 length: 15 residues. CDR1 and CDR2 (germline): MDHEN, SYDVKM. CDR3 bases: TGTGCCACCTGCGGCCGGGCTGGAGCCAAGAACATTCAATACTTC. Translating it yields CATCGRAGAKNIQYF.

As concerns this clonotype: One end of the junction fails to match germline, which may point to a read error. This sequence joins TRBV13 and TRBJ2-1; TRBD2 agrees at 8 bases. The germline CDR1 and CDR2 sequences are PRHDT and FYEKMQ (reference sequence). This CDR3 region has 15 residues. The CDR3 region is CASSLGAGVLNEQFF. CDR3 nucleotide sequence: TGTGCCAGTAGCTTAGGAGCGGGAGTCCTCAATGAGCAGTTCTTC.

V is TRBV28 and J is TRBJ1-1; a possible D gene is TRBD1 (5 bases). The CDR3 extends over 15 amino acids. Germline-derived CDR1 and CDR2 are MDHEN and SYDVKM. V was cut by 7 bases and J by 5 bases, with 20 bases left in between. DNA for the CDR3: TGTGCCAGCATTTTGCCGGGACGGGGGAAGACTGAAGCTTTCTTT. This encodes CASILPGRGKTEAFF.

This clonotype was seen a few times. At one end, the junction sequence differs from germline, possibly due to a read error. The chain is built from TRBV11-3 and TRBJ2-7; 7 nucleotides line up with TRBD2. Germline loops: CDR1 SGHNT, CDR2 YENEEA. CDR3 length: 14 amino acids. The CDR3 here is CASGFKGGNYEQYF. In DNA, the CDR3 is TGTGCCAGCGGCTTTAAGGGAGGGAACTACGAGCAGTACTTC.

Concerning this clonotype itself: An end of the junction does not agree with germline; a read error may underlie this. V is TRBV6-4 and J is TRBJ1-1, with no clear D. Germline CDR1 reads MRHNA; CDR2 reads SNTAGT. This CDR3 is 15 amino acids long. CDR3 in amino acids: CASKNEDRMNTEAFF. For the CDR3, the DNA is TGTGCCAGCAAAAACGAGGACCGCATGAACACTGAAGCATTCTTT.

As to this clonotype: This could be a read error, since a much larger clone is one nucleotide away. The genes are TRBV20-1 and TRBJ2-1; D call uncertain. The germline CDR1 and CDR2 sequences are DFQATT and SNEGSKA (reference sequence). This CDR3 spans 18 amino acids. The CDR3 protein is CIARDRKGRIHSYNEQFF. DNA of the CDR3: TGCATTGCTAGAGATAGGAAGGGCAGGATACACTCCTACAATGAGCAGTTCTTC.

This clonotype was seen a single time. The chain uses TRBV4-2 and TRBJ2-2; no clear D. V lost 3 bases, J lost 6 bases, and 11 bases lay in between. CDR3 length: 14 amino acids. Germline CDR1 reads LGHNA; CDR2 reads YNFKEQ. CDR3 nucleotide sequence: TGTGCCAGCAGCCAGTCCAACTTCGCCGGGGAGCTGTTTTTT. It codes for CASSQSNFAGELFF.

In the case of this clonotype: Without the conserved terminal phenylalanine or tryptophan, this CDR3 likely stems from a read error. The rearrangement links TRBV5-1 to TRBJ2-7; perhaps TRBD1 as D (6 bases). CDR1 SGHRS and CDR2 YFSETQ come from the germline V gene. Trimming stripped 4 bases from V and 9 bases from J, with 17 bases between. This CDR3 region has 13 residues. The CDR3 coding sequence is TGCGCCAGCAGCCCATCACAGGGCCACGTGCAGTACCTC. Its translation: CASSPSQGHVQYL.

The V and J genes are TRBV11-2 and TRBJ2-5; D ambiguous. The V end lost 3 bases, the J end lost 5 bases, and 7 bases lay between the germline ends. Per the germline V gene, CDR1 is SGHAT and CDR2 is FQNNGV. There are 12 residues in the CDR3. The chain's CDR3 is CASSFDEETQYF. Written as DNA, the CDR3 is TGTGCCAGCAGCTTCGATGAGGAGACCCAGTACTTC.

Of note for this clonotype: A junction end diverges from the germline sequence, so it may reflect a read error. This chain uses TRBV11-3 with TRBJ2-3, with TRBD2 matching over 11 bases. This CDR3 spans 16 amino acids. CDR1 SGHNT and CDR2 YENEEA come from the germline V gene. The CDR3 nucleotides are TGTGCCAGCAGCCCAGGGACTAGCGGCGTCACAGATACGCAGTGTTTT. Translation gives CASSPGTSGVTDTQCF.

The chain couples TRBV29-1 to TRBJ2-1; D not certain. The V gene lost 8 bases and the J gene lost 9 bases, with 14 bases spanning the gap. CDR1 is SQVTM, CDR2 ANQGSEA, per germline. There are 11 residues in the CDR3. The CDR3, as DNA: TGCAGCATGCGAAGGCGCCCTGAGCAGTTCTTC. Amino acid sequence: CSMRRRPEQFF.

The rearrangement joins TRBV11-1 to TRBJ2-2; 10 bases map to TRBD1. J gave up 5 bases and V 5 bases, and 17 bases lay outside the gene matches. Germline loops: CDR1 SGHAT, CDR2 FQDESV (reference sequence). This CDR3 is 19 amino acids long. Here the CDR3 DNA reads TGTGCCAGCAGCCCACGGGACAGGGGAAGGACTAGACGGACCGGGGAGCTGTTTTTT. This sequence encodes CASSPRDRGRTRRTGELFF.

Concerning this clonotype: This CDR3 fails to terminate in the conserved phenylalanine or tryptophan, so it likely reflects a read error. V and J are TRBV12-3 or TRBV12-4 and TRBJ1-5; 10 positions match TRBD1. This CDR3 is built from 16 residues. V lost 5 bases and J lost 2; bases outside the gene matches: 6. The CDR3: CASSHGTGEGNQPQHV. Here the CDR3 DNA reads TGTGCCAGCAGTCACGGGACAGGGGAAGGCAATCAGCCCCAGCATGTT.

In its sample, this clonotype was seen once. The chain has TRBV20-1 and TRBJ2-7; TRBD2 agrees at 7 bases. CDR3 length: 14 amino acids. Germline loops: CDR1 DFQATT, CDR2 SNEGSKA (reference sequence). With 3 bases clipped from V and 5 bases from J, the junction kept 10 bases outside the gene matches. CDR3: CSARVRLAKNEQYF. CDR3 nucleotide sequence: TGCAGTGCTAGGGTGCGACTAGCCAAAAACGAGCAGTACTTC.

This clonotype was observed a few times. V gene TRBV2 combines with J gene TRBJ2-5, with D unclear. Per germline, CDR1 SNHLY and CDR2 FYNNEI. This CDR3 is 12 amino acids long. Trimming cost V 8 bases and J 0 bases, with 7 bases left between them. CDR3 coding DNA: TGTGCCAGCGGCAGCAACCAAGAGACCCAGTACTTC. Amino acid sequence: CASGSNQETQYF.

Notes on this clonotype: At one end, the junction sequence differs from germline, possibly due to a read error. The chain uses TRBV6-1 and TRBJ2-5; TRBD2 might be the D (6 bases). The germline gives CDR1 MNHNS, CDR2 SASEGT. The CDR3 totals 13 residues. The CDR3 reads CATSVTSRETHYF. In DNA form, the CDR3 reads TGTGCCACCAGTGTGACTAGTCGAGAGACCCACTACTTC.

A word on this clonotype: A read error may be the cause here, since a much bigger clone is one base away. V is TRBV20-1 and J is TRBJ2-1; 8 bases map to TRBD1. The junction had 19 bases not matched to a gene; V was cut back by 1 base and J by 5 bases. The germline gives CDR1 DFQATT, CDR2 SNEGSKA (reference sequence). The CDR3 runs 19 residues. The CDR3 DNA reads TGCAGTGCTAGAGGGCTCGGGACAGGTGAGTCCTCCTTCAACAATGAGCAGTTCTTC. Translation: CSARGLGTGESSFNNEQFF.

This clonotype has a single count. One end of the junction fails to match germline, which may point to a read error. This chain joins TRBV30 and TRBJ1-1; D is unclear. The CDR3 is 13 residues long. Germline-derived CDR1 and CDR2 are GTSNPN and SVGIG (reference sequence). The CDR3 nucleotides read TGTCCCTGGAGTCAGTTTACGAACACTGAAGCTTTCTTT. It encodes CPWSQFTNTEAFF.

On this clonotype: The CDR3 ends on some other residue instead of the conserved phenylalanine or tryptophan, so this is likely a read error. The gene calls are TRBV20-1 and TRBJ1-6; 7 nucleotides line up with TRBD1. CDR3 size: 14 residues. The germline V gene has CDR1 DFQATT and CDR2 SNEGSKA (reference sequence). The V gene end was trimmed by 5 bases and the J gene end by 7 bases; junction bases not matched to a gene: 8. The DNA of the CDR3 is TGCAGTGCTCCCCCGGGACAGTCGAATTCACCCCTCCACCTT. Its translation is CSAPPGQSNSPLHL.

Regarding this clonotype: The junction does not match germline at one end; this may be a read error. The CDR3 sequence: CVSGYQGGRNEQYF. The CDR3 bases are TGTGTCAGCGGCTACCAGGGTGGGAGGAACGAGCAGTACTTC. This chain uses TRBV4-2 with TRBJ2-7, with D maybe TRBD2 (6 bases). The germline V gene has CDR1 LGHNA and CDR2 YNFKEQ. The CDR3 spans 14 residues.

This clonotype was seen more than once but under ten times. Since a much larger clone is just one base distant, this may be a read error. The chain couples TRBV10-3 to TRBJ2-3, with 8 bases aligning to TRBD2. This CDR3 region has 16 residues. V lost 6 bases to trimming and J lost 3 bases; unmatched junction nucleotides: 11. Germline CDR1 is ENHRY and CDR2 is SYGVKD. This chain's CDR3 is CAIRPRSGSMTDTQYF. The DNA of the CDR3 is TGTGCCATCAGACCTCGAAGCGGGAGTATGACAGATACGCAGTATTTT.

A word on this clonotype: The CDR3 does not end in the conserved phenylalanine or tryptophan, so this is likely a read error. The gene calls are TRBV20-1 and TRBJ1-6; possibly TRBD1 for D (5 bases). CDR1 is DFQATT, CDR2 SNEGSKA, per germline (reference sequence). The germline V and J ends were trimmed by 0 bases and 7 bases, with 25 bases remaining between them. The CDR3 is made up of 19 amino acids. CDR3 in amino acids: CSARDAGTEEPFANSPLHI. DNA of the CDR3: TGCAGTGCTAGAGATGCGGGGACTGAGGAACCCTTCGCCAATTCACCCCTCCACATT.

The chain couples TRBV5-1 to TRBJ2-6, with 8 positions matching TRBD1. V was pared by 5 bases and J by 2 bases, with 6 bases of the junction left unmatched. The germline gives CDR1 SGHRS, CDR2 YFSETQ. The CDR3 sequence is 16 residues long. CDR3 sequence reads: CASSPGQDAGANVLTF. DNA of the CDR3: TGCGCCAGCAGTCCGGGACAGGATGCTGGGGCCAACGTCCTGACTTTC.

Concerning this clonotype: The junction departs from the called germline gene at one end, perhaps through a read error. The chain is built from TRBV12-3 or TRBV12-4 and TRBJ2-1, with D perhaps TRBD1 (5 bases). This CDR3 is 12 amino acids long. This chain's CDR3 is CVSRLGHNEQFF. CDR3 nucleotides: TGTGTCAGCAGACTCGGACATAATGAGCAGTTCTTC.

Concerning this clonotype itself: One junction end disagrees with the germline gene, perhaps due to a read error. J is TRBJ1-1 and V is TRBV5-4; 8 bases fit TRBD1. The CDR3 length is 13 residues. CDR1 is SGHNT and CDR2 is YYREEE in the germline V gene (reference sequence). The CDR3 protein is CVSRGQGRTEAFF. In DNA form, the CDR3 reads TGTGTCAGCAGAGGACAGGGTCGGACTGAAGCTTTCTTT.

With regard to this clonotype: The junction shows a germline mismatch at one end, possibly a read error. The chain has TRBV12-3 or TRBV12-4 and TRBJ2-7; tentative D call: TRBD1 (6 bases). The CDR3 has 14 residues. For the CDR3, the DNA is TGTGCCGGCAGTCCCGGGATAGGGGGTCTTGAGCAGTACTTC. Translation gives CAGSPGIGGLEQYF.

A note on this clonotype: One junction end does not reproduce the germline sequence, and a read error may be involved. V is TRBV13 and J is TRBJ2-7, with D perhaps TRBD1 (5 bases). The CDR3 is made up of 15 amino acids. Germline CDR1 PRHDT, CDR2 FYEKMQ (reference sequence). CDR3 sequence: CASSTRAGSSYKQYF. The CDR3 nucleotides read TGTGCCAGCAGCACCCGGGCAGGGTCTTCCTACAAGCAGTACTTC. The variable domain in full, completed from reference TRBV13 and TRBJ2-7, reads AAGVIQSPRHLIKEKRETATLKCYPIPRHDTVYWYQQGPGQDPQFLISFYEKMQSDKGSIPDRFSAQQFSDYHSELNMSSLELGDSALYFCASSTRAGSSYKQYFGPGTRLTVT.

This clonotype was seen a single time. The V call is TRBV29-1, the J call TRBJ2-5, with 8 bases fitting TRBD2. The J call may be in error: the DNA end matches TRBJ2-3 better. The CDR3 extends over 12 amino acids. CDR1 is SQVTM, CDR2 ANQGSEA, per germline. CDR3 sequence: CSSPGGRETQYF. Here the CDR3 DNA reads TGCAGCTCCCCGGGAGGGCGGGAGACCCAGTATTTT.